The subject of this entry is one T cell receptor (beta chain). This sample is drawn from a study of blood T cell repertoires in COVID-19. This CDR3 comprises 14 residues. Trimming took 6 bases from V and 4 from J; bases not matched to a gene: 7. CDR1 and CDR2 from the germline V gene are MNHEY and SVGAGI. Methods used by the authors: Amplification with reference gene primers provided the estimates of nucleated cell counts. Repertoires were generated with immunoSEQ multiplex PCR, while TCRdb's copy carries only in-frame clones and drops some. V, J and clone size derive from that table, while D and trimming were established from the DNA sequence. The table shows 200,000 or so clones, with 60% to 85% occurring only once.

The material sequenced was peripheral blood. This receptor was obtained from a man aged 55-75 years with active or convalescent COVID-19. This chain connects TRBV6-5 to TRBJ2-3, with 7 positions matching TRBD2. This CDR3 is CASRQSGGADTQYF. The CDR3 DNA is TGTGCCAGCAGGCAATCGGGGGGAGCAGATACGCAGTATTTT.